This TCR beta chain comes out of a study of early T cells in non-severe SARS-CoV-2 infection. The overall study: Sequencing targeted bulk RNA from unsorted whole blood, leaving chains unpaired.

The ends lost 7 bases at V and 7 bases at J; junction bases unmatched: 8. The CDR3 has 13 amino acids. Attached unique molecular identifiers marked individual cDNA molecules. A single record per CDR3 protein comes from TCRdb applying MiXCR to the 5' RACE reads. This repertoire shows about 76,000 distinct CDR3 sequences, approximately 12% found once; its top ten account for roughly 3.2%. Only one count was recorded for this clonotype. Material for sequencing was whole blood. This clonotype was sampled from an adult who was a healthcare worker with PCR-confirmed SARS-CoV-2 infection or an uninfected control (not recorded which). The chain couples TRBV12-3 or TRBV12-4 to TRBJ1-2; 8 bases agree with TRBD1. Here the CDR3 reads CASTPQGVVGYTF. In nucleotides, the CDR3 is TGTGCCAGCACCCCACAGGGGGTAGTTGGCTACACCTTC.